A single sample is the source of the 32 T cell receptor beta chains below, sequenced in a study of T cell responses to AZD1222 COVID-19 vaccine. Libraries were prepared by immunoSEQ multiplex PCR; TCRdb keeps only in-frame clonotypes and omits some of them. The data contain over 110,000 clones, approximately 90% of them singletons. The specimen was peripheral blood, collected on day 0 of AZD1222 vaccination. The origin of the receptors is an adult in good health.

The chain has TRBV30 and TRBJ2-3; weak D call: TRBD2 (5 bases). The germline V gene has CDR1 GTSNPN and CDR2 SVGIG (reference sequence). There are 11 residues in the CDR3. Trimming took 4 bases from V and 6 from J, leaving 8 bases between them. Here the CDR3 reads CAWTIADTQYF. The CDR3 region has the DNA TGTGCCTGGACGATAGCGGATACGCAGTATTTT.

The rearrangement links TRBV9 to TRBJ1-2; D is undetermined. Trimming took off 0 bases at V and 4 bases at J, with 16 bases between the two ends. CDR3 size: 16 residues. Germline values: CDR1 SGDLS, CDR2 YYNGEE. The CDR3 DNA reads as TGTGCCAGCAGCGTAGGTGGAGTGGGCAGCGGCTATGGCTACACCTTC. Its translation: CASSVGGVGSGYGYTF.

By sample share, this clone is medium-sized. CDR3 loop: CASSLSRGRNTEAFF. The CDR3 nucleotides are TGTGCCAGCAGTTTATCAAGAGGGAGGAACACTGAAGCTTTCTTT. The V call is TRBV28, the J call TRBJ1-1; D is ambiguous. CDR1 and CDR2 (germline): MDHEN, SYDVKM. This CDR3 is built from 15 residues. V lost 1 base and J lost 1, with 10 bases in between.

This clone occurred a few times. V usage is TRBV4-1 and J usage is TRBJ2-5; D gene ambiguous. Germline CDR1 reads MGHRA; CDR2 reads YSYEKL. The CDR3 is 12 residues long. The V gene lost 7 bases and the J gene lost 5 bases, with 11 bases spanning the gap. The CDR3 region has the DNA TGCGCCAGCAAAGGGATGGGGGAGACCCAGTACTTC. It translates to CASKGMGETQYF.

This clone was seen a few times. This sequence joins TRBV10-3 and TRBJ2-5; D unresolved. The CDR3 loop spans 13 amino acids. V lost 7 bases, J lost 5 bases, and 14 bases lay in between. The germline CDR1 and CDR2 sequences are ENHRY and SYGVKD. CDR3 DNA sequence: TGTGCCATCACTCGGGCCCCGGAGGAGACCCAGTACTTC. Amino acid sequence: CAITRAPEETQYF.

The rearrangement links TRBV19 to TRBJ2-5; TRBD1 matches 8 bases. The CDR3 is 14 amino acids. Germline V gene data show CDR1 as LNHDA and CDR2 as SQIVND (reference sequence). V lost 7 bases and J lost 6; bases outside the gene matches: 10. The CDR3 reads CASTSTGGRKTQYF. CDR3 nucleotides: TGTGCCAGTACCTCAACAGGGGGTCGTAAGACCCAGTACTTC. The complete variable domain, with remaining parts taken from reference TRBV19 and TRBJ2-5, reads DGGITQSPKYLFRKEGQNVTLSCEQNLNHDAMYWYRQDPGQGLRLIYYSQIVNDFQKGDIAEGYSVSREKKESFPLTVTSAQKNPTAFYLCASTSTGGRKTQYFGPGTRLLVL.

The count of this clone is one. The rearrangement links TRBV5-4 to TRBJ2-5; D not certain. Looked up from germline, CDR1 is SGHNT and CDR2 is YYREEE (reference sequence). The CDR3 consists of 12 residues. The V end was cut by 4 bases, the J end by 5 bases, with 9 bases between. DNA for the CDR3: TGTGCCAGCAGCGGGGTTTTGGAGACCCAGTACTTC. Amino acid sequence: CASSGVLETQYF.

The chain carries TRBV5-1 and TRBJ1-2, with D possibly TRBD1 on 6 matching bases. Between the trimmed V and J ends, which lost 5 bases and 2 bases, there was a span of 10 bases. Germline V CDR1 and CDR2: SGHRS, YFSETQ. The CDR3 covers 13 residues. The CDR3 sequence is CASSYGQNYGYTF. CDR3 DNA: TGCGCCAGCAGTTACGGACAGAACTATGGCTACACCTTC.

CDR3 amino acids: CASSKTGVVLGVEYGYNEQFF. CDR3 sequence (DNA): TGTGCCAGTAGTAAAACAGGGGTGGTCCTGGGAGTGGAATACGGGTACAATGAGCAGTTCTTC. This chain uses TRBV19 with TRBJ2-1, with 7 bases lining up with TRBD1. Germline CDR1 and CDR2: LNHDA and SQIVND (reference sequence). CDR3 length: 21 amino acids. The ends lost 4 bases at V and 4 bases at J; junction bases unmatched: 25.

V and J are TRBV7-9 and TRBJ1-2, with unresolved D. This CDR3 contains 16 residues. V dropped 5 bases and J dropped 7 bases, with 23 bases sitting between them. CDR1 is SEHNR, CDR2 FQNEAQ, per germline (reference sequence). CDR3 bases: TGTGCCAGCAGCCCGCTCTCGGTGGTGGGCGGGCGTGGCTACACCTTC. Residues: CASSPLSVVGGRGYTF.

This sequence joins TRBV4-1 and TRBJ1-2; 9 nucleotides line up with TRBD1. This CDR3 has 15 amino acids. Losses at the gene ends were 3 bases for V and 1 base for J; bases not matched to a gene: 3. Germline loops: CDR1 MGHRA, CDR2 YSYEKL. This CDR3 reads CASSHPGQGNYGYTF. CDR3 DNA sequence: TGCGCCAGCAGCCACCCGGGACAGGGTAACTATGGCTACACCTTC.

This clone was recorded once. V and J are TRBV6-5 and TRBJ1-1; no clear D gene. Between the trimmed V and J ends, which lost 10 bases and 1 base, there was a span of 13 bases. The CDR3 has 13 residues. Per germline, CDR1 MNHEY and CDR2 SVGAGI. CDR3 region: CATLLGKNTEAFF. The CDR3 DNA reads TGTGCCACCCTTTTGGGTAAGAACACTGAAGCTTTCTTT.

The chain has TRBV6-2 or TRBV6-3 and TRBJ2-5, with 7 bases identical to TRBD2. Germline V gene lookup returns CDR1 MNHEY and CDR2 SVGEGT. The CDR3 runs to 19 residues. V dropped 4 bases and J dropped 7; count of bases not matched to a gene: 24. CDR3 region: CASSSRSFGGTGGYGTQYF. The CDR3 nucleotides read TGTGCCAGCAGTTCAAGATCATTCGGGGGGACCGGGGGTTATGGGACCCAGTACTTC.

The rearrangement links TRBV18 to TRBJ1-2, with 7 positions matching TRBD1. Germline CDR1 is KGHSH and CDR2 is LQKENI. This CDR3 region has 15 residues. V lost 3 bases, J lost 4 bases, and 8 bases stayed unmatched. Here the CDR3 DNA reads TGTGCCAGCTCACCCTCCCAGGGGGGAGGCTATGGCTACACCTTC. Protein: CASSPSQGGGYGYTF.

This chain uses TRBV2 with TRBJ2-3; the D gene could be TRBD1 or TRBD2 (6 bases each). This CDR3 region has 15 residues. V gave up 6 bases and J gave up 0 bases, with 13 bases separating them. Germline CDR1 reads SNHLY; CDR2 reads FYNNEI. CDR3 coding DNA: TGTGCCAGCAGCCTGCAGGGGACTAGCACAGATACGCAGTATTTT. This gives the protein CASSLQGTSTDTQYF.

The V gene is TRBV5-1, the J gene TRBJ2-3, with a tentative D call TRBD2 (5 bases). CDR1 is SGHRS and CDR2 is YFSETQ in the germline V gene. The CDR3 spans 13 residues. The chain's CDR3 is CACRAEAADTQYF. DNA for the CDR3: TGCGCGTGCCGAGCGGAGGCAGCAGATACGCAGTATTTT. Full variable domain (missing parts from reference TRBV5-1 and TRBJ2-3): KAGVTQTPRYLIKTRGQQVTLSCSPISGHRSVSWYQQTPGQGLQFLFEYFSETQRNKGNFPGRFSGRQFSNSRSEMNVSTLELGDSALYLCACRAEAADTQYFGPGTRLTVL.

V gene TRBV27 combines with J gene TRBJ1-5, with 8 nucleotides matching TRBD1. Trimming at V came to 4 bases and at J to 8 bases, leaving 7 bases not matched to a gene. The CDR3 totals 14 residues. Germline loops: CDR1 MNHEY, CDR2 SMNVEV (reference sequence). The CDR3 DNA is TGTGCCAGCAGTTCAACCCAGGGGGCGAAGCCCCAGCATTTT. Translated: CASSSTQGAKPQHF.

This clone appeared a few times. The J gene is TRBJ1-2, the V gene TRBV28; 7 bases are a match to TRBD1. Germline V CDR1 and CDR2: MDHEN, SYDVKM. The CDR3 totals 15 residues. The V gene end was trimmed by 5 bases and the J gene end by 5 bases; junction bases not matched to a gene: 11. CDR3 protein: CASSLTGTAIYGYTF. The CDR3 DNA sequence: TGTGCCAGCAGTCTCACCGGGACAGCTATTTATGGCTACACCTTC.

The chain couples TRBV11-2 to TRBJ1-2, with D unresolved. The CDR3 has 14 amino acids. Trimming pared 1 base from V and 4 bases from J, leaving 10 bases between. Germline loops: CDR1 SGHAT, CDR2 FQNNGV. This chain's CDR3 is CASSLASPIYGYTF. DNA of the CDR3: TGTGCCAGCAGCTTAGCATCTCCCATCTATGGCTACACCTTC.

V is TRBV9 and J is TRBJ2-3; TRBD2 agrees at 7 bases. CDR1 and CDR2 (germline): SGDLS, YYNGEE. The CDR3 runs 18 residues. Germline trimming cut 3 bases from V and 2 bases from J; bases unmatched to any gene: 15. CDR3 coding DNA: TGTGCCAGCAGCGCGAGTCCCCGGCGGGAGTTCTCCACAGATACGCAGTATTTT. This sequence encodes CASSASPRREFSTDTQYF.

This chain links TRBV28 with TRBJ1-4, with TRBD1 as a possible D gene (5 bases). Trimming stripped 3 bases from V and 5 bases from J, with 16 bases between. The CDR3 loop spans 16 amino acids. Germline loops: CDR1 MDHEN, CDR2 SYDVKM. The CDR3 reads CASSLAPGTENEKLFF. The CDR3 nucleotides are TGTGCCAGCAGTTTGGCCCCTGGGACGGAAAATGAAAAACTGTTTTTT.

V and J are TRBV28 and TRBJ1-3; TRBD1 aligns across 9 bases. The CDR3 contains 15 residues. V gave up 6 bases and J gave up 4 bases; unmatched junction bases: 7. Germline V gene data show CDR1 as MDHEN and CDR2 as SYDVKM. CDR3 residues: CASRARGTGGNTIYF. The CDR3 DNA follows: TGTGCCAGCAGGGCCAGGGGGACAGGGGGAAACACCATATATTTT. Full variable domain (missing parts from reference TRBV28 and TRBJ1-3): DVKVTQSSRYLVKRTGEKVFLECVQDMDHENMFWYRQDPGLGLRLIYFSYDVKMKEKGDIPEGYSVSREKKERFSLILESASTNQTSMYLCASRARGTGGNTIYFGEGSWLTVV.

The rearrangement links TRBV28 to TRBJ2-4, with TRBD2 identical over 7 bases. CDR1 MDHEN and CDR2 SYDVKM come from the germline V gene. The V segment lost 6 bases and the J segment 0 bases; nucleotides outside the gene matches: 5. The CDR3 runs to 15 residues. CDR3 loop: CASRLGGIAKNIQYF. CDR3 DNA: TGTGCCAGCAGACTGGGGGGGATAGCCAAAAACATTCAGTACTTC.

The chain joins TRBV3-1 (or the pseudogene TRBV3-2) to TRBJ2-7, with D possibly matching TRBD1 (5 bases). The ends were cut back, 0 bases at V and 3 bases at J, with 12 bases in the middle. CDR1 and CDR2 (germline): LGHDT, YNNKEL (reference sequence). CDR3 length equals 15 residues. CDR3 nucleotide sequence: TGTGCCAGCAGCCAAGAAGGGGTGTGGGTCTACGAGCAGTACTTC. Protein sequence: CASSQEGVWVYEQYF.

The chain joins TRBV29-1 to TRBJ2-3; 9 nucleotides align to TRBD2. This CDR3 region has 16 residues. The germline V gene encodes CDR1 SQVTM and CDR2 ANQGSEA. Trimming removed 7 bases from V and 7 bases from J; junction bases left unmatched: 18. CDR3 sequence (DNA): TGCAGCGCGGAGGTCCCCCCCCGGGGACTAGCAAATACGCAGTATTTT. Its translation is CSAEVPPRGLANTQYF.

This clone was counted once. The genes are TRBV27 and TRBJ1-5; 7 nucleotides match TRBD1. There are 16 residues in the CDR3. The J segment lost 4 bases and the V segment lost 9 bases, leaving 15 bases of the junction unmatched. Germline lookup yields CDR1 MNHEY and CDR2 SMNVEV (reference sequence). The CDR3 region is CASRDRGGSGNQPQHF. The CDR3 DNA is TGTGCCAGTCGGGACAGAGGGGGTTCGGGTAATCAGCCCCAGCATTTT.

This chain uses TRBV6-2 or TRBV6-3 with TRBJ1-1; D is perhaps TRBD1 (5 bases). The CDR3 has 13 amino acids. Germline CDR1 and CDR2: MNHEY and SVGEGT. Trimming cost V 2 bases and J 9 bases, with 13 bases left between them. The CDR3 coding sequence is TGTGCCAGCAGTTACGGGTTCGGGACTAAAGCTTTCTTT. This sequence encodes CASSYGFGTKAFF.

The CDR3 reads CASSASADTNYGYTF. Written as DNA, the CDR3 is TGTGCCAGCAGTGCTTCGGCAGACACGAACTATGGCTACACCTTC. The chain joins TRBV25-1 to TRBJ1-2; D not certain. Trimming left V 4 bases short and J 2 bases short, with 14 bases between. From germline, CDR1 is MGHDK and CDR2 SYGVNS. The CDR3 spans 15 residues.

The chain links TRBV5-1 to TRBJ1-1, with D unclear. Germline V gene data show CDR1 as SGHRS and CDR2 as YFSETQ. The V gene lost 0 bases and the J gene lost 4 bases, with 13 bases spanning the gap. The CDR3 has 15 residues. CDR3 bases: TGCGCCAGCAGCTTGGTGGGGAGCTTGGGCACTGAAGCTTTCTTT. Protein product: CASSLVGSLGTEAFF.

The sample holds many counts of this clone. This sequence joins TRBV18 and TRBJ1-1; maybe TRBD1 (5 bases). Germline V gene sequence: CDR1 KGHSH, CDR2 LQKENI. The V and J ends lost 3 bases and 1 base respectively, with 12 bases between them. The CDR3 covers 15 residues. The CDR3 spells CASSPARGSNTEAFF. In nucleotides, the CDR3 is TGTGCCAGCTCACCCGCGAGGGGCTCGAACACTGAAGCTTTCTTT.

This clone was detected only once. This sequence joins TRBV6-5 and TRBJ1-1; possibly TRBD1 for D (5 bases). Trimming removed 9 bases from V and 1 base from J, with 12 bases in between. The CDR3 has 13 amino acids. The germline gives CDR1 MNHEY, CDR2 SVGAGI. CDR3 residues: CASRRGKNTEAFF. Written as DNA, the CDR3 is TGTGCCAGTCGCCGGGGGAAGAACACTGAAGCTTTCTTT.

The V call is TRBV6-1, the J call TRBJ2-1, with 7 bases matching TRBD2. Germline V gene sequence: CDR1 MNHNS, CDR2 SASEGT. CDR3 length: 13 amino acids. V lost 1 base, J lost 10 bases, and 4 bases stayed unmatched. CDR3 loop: CASSEELLAEQFF. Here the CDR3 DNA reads TGTGCCAGCAGTGAAGAACTACTAGCGGAGCAGTTCTTC.